This T cell receptor (beta chain) was sequenced during a study of T cells in localized non-small cell lung cancer. Study outcomes and limitations: Among the top 100 tumor clones, a median 57 appeared in adjacent lung. Only one tumor region went through sequencing, so heterogeneity may still be there. Uninvolved adjacent lung showed the highest T cell clonality, exceeding tumor.

The data were produced by immunoSEQ multiplex PCR, yet TCRdb's version contains in-frame clones alone and is incomplete. The sample shows about 74,000 clones, roughly 83% of them seen only once. Concerning this clone: Its antigen is currently unknown.

The starting material was peripheral blood, obtained before any cancer treatment. This TCR was recovered from a female donor at least 60 years old with stage I lung adenocarcinoma.

In nucleotides, the CDR3 is TGTGCCAGTAGTATCGGGCAGGGACCCTCCTACAATGAGCAGTTCTTC. It codes for CASSIGQGPSYNEQFF. The chain uses TRBV19 and TRBJ2-1, with D perhaps being TRBD1 or TRBD2 (5 bases each). Germline lookup yields CDR1 LNHDA and CDR2 SQIVND (reference sequence). Trimming took off 3 bases at V and 0 bases at J, with 12 bases between the two ends. The CDR3 sequence is 16 residues long. The whole variable domain, filled in from reference TRBV19 and TRBJ2-1, reads DGGITQSPKYLFRKEGQNVTLSCEQNLNHDAMYWYRQDPGQGLRLIYYSQIVNDFQKGDIAEGYSVSREKKESFPLTVTSAQKNPTAFYLCASSIGQGPSYNEQFFGPGTRLTVL.